This T cell receptor beta chain was captured in a study of CD8 T cells in ankylosing spondylitis. Study-wide points: As for the disease-linked clones, they showed a CD8+ phenotype and occurred at relatively low frequencies in peripheral blood. Previous work reported some of these motif variants in the synovial fluid and blood of reactive arthritis. A TCR beta motif of under 10 highly homologous variants appeared characteristic of ankylosing spondylitis blood.

As regards this clonotype: Its antigen is still unknown.

Making the TCR beta libraries involved quantitative 5'-RACE with molecular barcodes. Via MiXCR, TCRdb re-called the 5' RACE reads, giving one row per CDR3 protein. The repertoire holds some 30,000 distinct CDR3 sequences, with approximately 15% as singletons. Germline CDR1 is MDHEN and CDR2 is SYDVKM. After removal of 5 bases from V and 7 bases from J, the junction contained 9 bases not matched to a gene. The CDR3 extends over 15 amino acids. The clonotype originates from a male donor with ankylosing spondylitis or in good health (not recorded which). The sequenced sample consisted of blood. The chain links TRBV28 to TRBJ1-4; 8 nucleotides line up with TRBD1. The CDR3 loop is CASSQTGAGSEKLFF. CDR3 nucleotides: TGTGCCAGCAGTCAGACAGGGGCGGGAAGTGAAAAACTGTTTTTT. Based on the CDR3 plus reference TRBV28 and TRBJ1-4, the full variable domain is DVKVTQSSRYLVKRTGEKVFLECVQDMDHENMFWYRQDPGLGLRLIYFSYDVKMKEKGDIPEGYSVSREKKERFSLILESASTNQTSMYLCASSQTGAGSEKLFFGSGTQLSVL.